This passage covers 21 T cell receptor beta chains from one sample sequenced in a study of blood T cell repertoires in COVID-19. Profiling relied on immunoSEQ multiplex PCR, and the TCRdb table lists in-frame clones only, not all of them. Among some 140,000 clones listed, around 76% were seen once. The specimen sequenced was peripheral blood. The receptors here all came from an older man with acute or convalescent COVID-19.

This clone has more than one count but fewer than ten. The V gene is TRBV4-1, the J gene TRBJ2-5; maybe TRBD1 (6 bases). Germline values: CDR1 MGHRA, CDR2 YSYEKL. The V end lost 6 bases, the J end lost 0 bases, and 14 bases lay between the germline ends. The CDR3 contains 15 residues. The CDR3 loop is CASRKDRRNQETQYF. The CDR3 DNA reads TGCGCCAGCAGAAAAGACAGGAGGAACCAAGAGACCCAGTACTTC.

This clone was detected once. This rearrangement joins TRBV11-3 to TRBJ1-5; D possibly corresponds to TRBD1 (6 bases). Trimming removed 5 bases from V and 5 bases from J, with 13 bases in between. Germline V gene sequence: CDR1 SGHNT, CDR2 YENEEA. The CDR3 is 14 residues long. In DNA, the CDR3 is TGTGCCAGCAGCCCGGACAGACAAGATCAGCCCCAGCATTTT. Translated: CASSPDRQDQPQHF.

The genes are TRBV7-9 and TRBJ1-6, with a weak D call TRBD1 (6 bases). Germline V CDR1 and CDR2: SEHNR, FQNEAQ (reference sequence). Trimming pared 4 bases from V and 10 bases from J, leaving 14 bases between. CDR3 length equals 14 residues. CDR3 bases: TGTGCCAGCAGCTCCGGACAGTCTAGCTCACCCCTCCACTTT. It yields the protein CASSSGQSSSPLHF.

The chain couples TRBV7-2 to TRBJ2-7, with TRBD1 as a possible D gene (5 bases). V lost 7 bases and J lost 1, with 17 bases in between. The germline V gene has CDR1 SGHTA and CDR2 FQGNSA. The CDR3 contains 15 residues. The CDR3 protein is CASTREPTASYEQYF. Here the CDR3 DNA reads TGTGCCAGCACGCGCGAACCGACAGCTTCCTACGAGCAGTACTTC.

This clone has a handful of counts. The CDR3 sequence is CASSLGREAGANVLTF. CDR3 coding DNA: TGCGCCAGCAGCTTGGGCAGGGAGGCTGGGGCCAACGTCCTGACTTTC. V usage is TRBV5-1 and J usage is TRBJ2-6, with D maybe TRBD2 (6 bases). Looked up from germline, CDR1 is SGHRS and CDR2 is YFSETQ. This CDR3 is 16 amino acids long. The V end lost 0 bases, the J end lost 2 bases, and 9 bases lay between the germline ends.

V usage is TRBV19 and J usage is TRBJ2-5, with a weak D call TRBD1 (6 bases). V was clipped by 1 base and J by 2 bases, with 14 bases between them. The length of the CDR3 is 16 residues. Germline values: CDR1 LNHDA, CDR2 SQIVND (reference sequence). CDR3 nucleotides: TGTGCCAGTAGTATAGCTCTGGGGGCAGGGCAAGAGACCCAGTACTTC. As protein: CASSIALGAGQETQYF.

This clone has just a few counts. The rearrangement joins TRBV5-5 to TRBJ1-5; 7 bases are a match to TRBD1. V lost 4 bases and J lost 7; bases outside the gene matches: 5. The germline V gene encodes CDR1 SGHKS and CDR2 YYEKEE (reference sequence). CDR3 length: 13 residues. This chain's CDR3 is CASSLLTGQPQHF. The CDR3 coding sequence is TGTGCCAGCAGCCTACTGACAGGGCAGCCCCAGCATTTT.

V gene TRBV7-2 combines with J gene TRBJ1-4; no reliable D call. This CDR3 spans 13 amino acids. Trimming took 6 bases from V and 8 from J, leaving 13 bases between them. Germline CDR1 is SGHTA and CDR2 is FQGNSA. CDR3 in amino acids: CASSPRHSEKLFF. CDR3 DNA: TGTGCCAGCAGTCCCCGACACTCCGAAAAACTGTTTTTT.

CDR3 sequence (DNA): TGTGCCAGTAGTTTCGGGGCAGGGGCGACCACTGAAGCTTTCTTT. Protein product: CASSFGAGATTEAFF. The V call is TRBV19, the J call TRBJ1-1, with D perhaps matching TRBD1 (6 bases). Trimming removed 5 bases from V and 4 bases from J, with 17 bases in between. The CDR3 runs to 15 residues. From germline, CDR1 is LNHDA and CDR2 SQIVND (reference sequence).

This chain links TRBV2 with TRBJ2-7, with 8 nucleotides matching TRBD2. J lost 0 bases, V lost 8 bases, and 9 bases had no gene match. The germline V gene has CDR1 SNHLY and CDR2 FYNNEI. The CDR3 covers 15 residues. For the CDR3, the DNA is TGTGCCAGCGAAGGAGCGGGGGCCGACTCCTACGAGCAGTACTTC. Translated: CASEGAGADSYEQYF. The complete variable domain, with remaining parts taken from reference TRBV2 and TRBJ2-7, reads EPEVTQTPSHQVTQMGQEVILRCVPISNHLYFYWYRQILGQKVEFLVSFYNNEISEKSEIFDDQFSVERPDGSNFTLKIRSTKLEDSAMYFCASEGAGADSYEQYFGPGTRLTVT.

This clone has only one observation. The V gene is TRBV18, the J gene TRBJ1-2, with D unclear. The length of the CDR3 is 14 residues. V shed 0 bases and J shed 8 bases, with 13 bases lying between them. Germline assignment: CDR1 KGHSH and CDR2 LQKENI. The CDR3 is CASSPPSGLGGYTF. The CDR3 region has the DNA TGTGCCAGCTCACCACCGTCCGGACTAGGGGGCTACACCTTC.

The chain has TRBV19 and TRBJ2-1, with TRBD2 matching 12 bases. With V trimmed by 4 bases and J by 0 bases, 7 bases remained unmatched. The CDR3 runs to 18 residues. Germline CDR1 LNHDA, CDR2 SQIVND (reference sequence). In DNA, the CDR3 is TGTGCCAGTAGTAGGACTAGCGGGGTAAGGAGCTCCTACAATGAGCAGTTCTTC. The encoded protein is CASSRTSGVRSSYNEQFF.

This clone has only one observation. The gene calls are TRBV9 and TRBJ2-1; 9 bases fit TRBD1. The CDR3 is 15 residues long. The junction had 7 bases not matched to a gene; V was cut back by 4 bases and J by 5 bases. The germline V gene encodes CDR1 SGDLS and CDR2 YYNGEE. This CDR3 reads CASSRTGTGNNEQFF. The DNA of the CDR3 is TGTGCCAGCAGCCGCACCGGGACAGGGAACAATGAGCAGTTCTTC.

The chain carries TRBV6-5 and TRBJ1-3; D ambiguous. Trimming left V 4 bases short and J 4 bases short, with 8 bases between. Germline values: CDR1 MNHEY, CDR2 SVGAGI. CDR3 length equals 13 residues. CDR3 DNA sequence: TGTGCCAGCAGTTCAACCAGGGGAAACACCATATATTTT. Its translation: CASSSTRGNTIYF.

This sequence joins TRBV7-8 and TRBJ2-7; possibly TRBD2 for D (5 bases). The V end lost 5 bases, the J end lost 7 bases, and 9 bases lay between the germline ends. There are 11 residues in the CDR3. The V gene's germline CDR1 is SGHVS and CDR2 FQNEAQ. The CDR3 coding sequence is TGTGCCAGCAGCCGCACGGGGGAGCAGTACTTC. Translating gives CASSRTGEQYF.

This clone was seen a few times. The rearrangement joins TRBV15 to TRBJ1-2; 7 bases are a match to TRBD1. There are 13 residues in the CDR3. The germline gives CDR1 LNHNV, CDR2 YYDKDF (reference sequence). The J segment lost 7 bases and the V segment lost 5 bases, leaving 7 bases of the junction unmatched. The chain's CDR3 is CATSPTTGSGYTF. CDR3 nucleotide sequence: TGTGCCACCAGCCCGACGACAGGGAGTGGCTACACCTTC.

The CDR3 loop is CASSPRAYGGVQTQYF. CDR3 sequence (DNA): TGTGCCAGCAGCCCCCGGGCCTACGGAGGGGTACAGACCCAGTACTTC. The chain uses TRBV7-3 and TRBJ2-5; D possibly corresponds to TRBD2 (6 bases). This CDR3 is 16 amino acids long. Germline V gene data show CDR1 as SGHTA and CDR2 as FQGTGA. The V gene lost 5 bases and the J gene lost 6 bases, with 22 bases spanning the gap.

The chain is built from TRBV5-6 and TRBJ2-5; 8 nucleotides match TRBD1. Per the germline V gene, CDR1 is SGHDT and CDR2 is YYEEEE. The length of the CDR3 is 13 residues. The V gene end was trimmed by 2 bases and the J gene end by 4 bases; junction bases not matched to a gene: 1. CDR3 region: CASSFGQGETQYF. Written as DNA, the CDR3 is TGTGCCAGCAGCTTCGGACAGGGAGAGACCCAGTACTTC. Together with reference TRBV5-6 and TRBJ2-5, the CDR3 gives the full variable domain: DAGVTQSPTHLIKTRGQQVTLRCSPKSGHDTVSWYQQALGQGPQFIFQYYEEEERQRGNFPDRFSGHQFPNYSSELNVNALLLGDSALYLCASSFGQGETQYFGPGTRLLVL.

The CDR3: CASSSRSGQGTSNEKLFF. CDR3 DNA sequence: TGTGCCAGCAGCTCTCGATCGGGACAGGGGACGTCTAATGAAAAACTGTTTTTT. V and J are TRBV11-2 and TRBJ1-4, with 10 bases matching TRBD1. Germline V lookup: CDR1 SGHAT, CDR2 FQNNGV. The trim removed 4 bases at V and 3 bases at J, leaving 11 bases unmatched. The length of the CDR3 is 18 residues.

This sequence joins TRBV6-6 and TRBJ2-4; tentative D call: TRBD1 (6 bases). V shed 0 bases and J shed 4 bases, with 10 bases lying between them. Germline V gene data show CDR1 as MNHNY and CDR2 as SVGAGI (reference sequence). The CDR3 covers 15 residues. The CDR3 sequence is CASSYSPRGKNIQYF. DNA for the CDR3: TGTGCCAGCAGTTACTCACCCAGGGGAAAAAACATTCAGTACTTC.

The chain employs TRBV5-5 and TRBJ2-4; no clear D gene. The germline CDR1 and CDR2 sequences are SGHKS and YYEKEE (reference sequence). V lost 0 bases and J 0 bases, leaving 10 bases between the germline ends. CDR3 length: 16 amino acids. CDR3 residues: CASSLVAILAKNIQYF. The CDR3 DNA is TGTGCCAGCAGCTTGGTTGCGATCCTAGCCAAAAACATTCAGTACTTC.